One and the same sample provided the 32 T cell receptor beta chains below, sequenced in a study of beta chain features in type 1 diabetes. Every isolated RNA sample was fully reverse transcribed, so sequencing captured expressed TCRB transcripts. Libraries were prepared by immunoSEQ multiplex PCR; TCRdb keeps only in-frame clonotypes and omits some of them. The table records 120,000 to 150,000 clones, 40% to 60% of them present only once. Sequences were obtained from Tregs from blood. The receptors stem from a man aged 18-30 years in good health.

V and J are TRBV29-1 and TRBJ1-1; possibly TRBD1 for D (6 bases). The V and J ends lost 4 bases and 4 bases respectively, with 25 bases between them. This CDR3 has 17 amino acids. From germline, CDR1 is SQVTM and CDR2 ANQGSEA. The CDR3 here is CSVVSVTQGREGTEAFF. In DNA form, the CDR3 reads TGCAGCGTTGTATCGGTCACACAGGGACGTGAGGGCACTGAAGCTTTCTTT.

The chain employs TRBV7-9 and TRBJ2-5; TRBD2 agrees at 12 bases. The length of the CDR3 is 14 residues. Trimming cost V 5 bases and J 7 bases; bases outside gene matches: 5. CDR1 and CDR2 from the germline V gene are SEHNR and FQNEAQ (reference sequence). CDR3 residues: CASSREGLAGTQYF. DNA of the CDR3: TGTGCCAGCAGCCGAGAGGGACTAGCGGGGACCCAGTACTTC.

This clone was picked up one time. The chain links TRBV6-5 to TRBJ2-1, with TRBD1 identical over 11 bases. The CDR3 is 15 residues long. The V segment lost 0 bases and the J segment 8 bases; nucleotides outside the gene matches: 3. Per germline, CDR1 MNHEY and CDR2 SVGAGI. CDR3 sequence (DNA): TGTGCCAGCAGTTACTCCCCGGGACAGGGGGATGAGCAGTTCTTC. Translation: CASSYSPGQGDEQFF.

The V gene is TRBV7-3, the J gene TRBJ2-2; TRBD2 matches at 7 bases. The CDR3 sequence is 15 residues long. Losses at the gene ends were 4 bases for V and 3 bases for J; bases not matched to a gene: 5. Germline CDR1 and CDR2: SGHTA and FQGTGA. The CDR3 sequence is CASSSQGGDTGELFF. As DNA, the CDR3 is TGTGCCAGCAGCTCCCAGGGAGGGGACACCGGGGAGCTGTTTTTT. The full variable domain, rest sourced from reference TRBV7-3 and TRBJ2-2, is GAGVSQTPSNKVTEKGKYVELRCDPISGHTALYWYRQSLGQGPEFLIYFQGTGAADDSGLPNDRFFAVRPEGSVSTLKIQRTERGDSAVYLCASSSQGGDTGELFFGEGSRLTVL.

This clone was detected only a few times. The chain links TRBV28 to TRBJ2-2; 12 nucleotides match TRBD2. This CDR3 is built from 16 residues. J lost 5 bases, V lost 5 bases, and 6 bases had no gene match. The germline gives CDR1 MDHEN, CDR2 SYDVKM. CDR3 residues: CASSEHGLAGTGELFF. CDR3 coding DNA: TGTGCCAGCAGTGAACACGGACTAGCGGGAACCGGGGAGCTGTTTTTT. The full variable domain, rest sourced from reference TRBV28 and TRBJ2-2, is DVKVTQSSRYLVKRTGEKVFLECVQDMDHENMFWYRQDPGLGLRLIYFSYDVKMKEKGDIPEGYSVSREKKERFSLILESASTNQTSMYLCASSEHGLAGTGELFFGEGSRLTVL.

This clone turned up a few times. The rearrangement uses TRBV4-1 and TRBJ2-7, with D possibly being TRBD1 (6 bases). CDR1 and CDR2 from the germline V gene are MGHRA and YSYEKL. V was trimmed by 0 bases and J by 3 bases, leaving 12 bases between them. The CDR3 sequence is 15 residues long. CDR3 nucleotides: TGCGCCAGCAGCCAAGAAACAGGGTTATACTACGAGCAGTACTTC. It translates to CASSQETGLYYEQYF.

CDR3 sequence reads: CASSFYGYEQYF. The CDR3 nucleotides are TGTGCCAGCAGTTTTTACGGGTACGAGCAGTACTTC. This chain joins TRBV6-5 and TRBJ2-7; D is unresolved. This CDR3 has 12 amino acids. The germline V gene encodes CDR1 MNHEY and CDR2 SVGAGI. With 4 bases removed from V and 4 bases from J, the gap between germline ends came to 8 bases.

This clone was seen more than once but under ten times. The chain uses TRBV7-2 and TRBJ2-1; the D is unclear. Germline values: CDR1 SGHTA, CDR2 FQGNSA. V shed 5 bases and J shed 3 bases, with 17 bases lying between them. This CDR3 is 16 amino acids long. CDR3 sequence reads: CASSLGQILHYNEQFF. In DNA form, the CDR3 reads TGTGCCAGCAGCCTTGGGCAAATTCTGCACTACAATGAGCAGTTCTTC. Full variable domain (rest looked up from reference TRBV7-2 and TRBJ2-1): GAGVSQSPSNKVTEKGKDVELRCDPISGHTALYWYRQSLGQGLEFLIYFQGNSAPDKSGLPSDRFSAERTGGSVSTLTIQRTQQEDSAVYLCASSLGQILHYNEQFFGPGTRLTVL.

This clone has only a few counts. This sequence joins TRBV29-1 and TRBJ2-7; D gene unclear. CDR1 SQVTM and CDR2 ANQGSEA come from the germline V gene. This CDR3 region has 13 residues. Between the trimmed V and J ends, which lost 3 bases and 6 bases, there was a span of 15 bases. CDR3 bases: TGCAGCGTTGAGATTACACCTCCATCCGAGCAGTACTTC. This gives the protein CSVEITPPSEQYF.

The rearrangement joins TRBV6-1 to TRBJ2-1, with a tentative D call TRBD1 (6 bases). V lost 7 bases to trimming and J lost 8 bases, with 15 bases between them. Per germline, CDR1 MNHNS and CDR2 SASEGT. The CDR3 contains 13 residues. For the CDR3, the DNA is TGTGCCAGCACAAGGGTTGGGGGCTATGAGCAGTTCTTC. Translating gives CASTRVGGYEQFF.

In its sample, this clone was seen a few times. This chain links TRBV28 with TRBJ1-1, with a weak D call TRBD1 (5 bases). From germline, CDR1 is MDHEN and CDR2 SYDVKM. The V end lost 4 bases, the J end lost 5 bases, and 11 bases lay between the germline ends. The CDR3 runs 13 residues. In nucleotides, the CDR3 is TGTGCCAGCAGTTCCAGGGTAGGAACTGAAGCTTTCTTT. This translates into CASSSRVGTEAFF.

This sequence joins TRBV15 and TRBJ1-5, with TRBD1 matching 7 bases. Germline trimming cut 5 bases from V and 5 bases from J; bases unmatched to any gene: 6. In germline, CDR1 is LNHNV, CDR2 YYDKDF (reference sequence). The CDR3 is 14 residues long. DNA of the CDR3: TGTGCCACCAGCGCACAGGGGTCAGATCAGCCCCAGCATTTT. Translated: CATSAQGSDQPQHF.

CDR3 nucleotides: TGTGCCAGCAGCAGGGGGCCGGGGACCGGGGAGCTGTTTTTT. Encoded protein: CASSRGPGTGELFF. V and J are TRBV5-4 and TRBJ2-2, with 7 bases aligning to TRBD1. The CDR3 consists of 14 residues. J was trimmed by 5 bases and V by 4 bases; bases with no gene match: 5. Germline-derived CDR1 and CDR2 are SGHNT and YYREEE (reference sequence).

The table lists this clone with a few counts. This chain uses TRBV29-1 with TRBJ2-6; TRBD1 matches 9 bases. Per the germline V gene, CDR1 is SQVTM and CDR2 is ANQGSEA. This CDR3 has 15 amino acids. The trim removed 6 bases at V and 3 bases at J, leaving 6 bases unmatched. This CDR3 is CSVGQGLSGANVLTF. CDR3 bases: TGCAGCGTAGGACAGGGGTTGAGTGGGGCCAACGTCCTGACTTTC.

The V and J genes are TRBV7-3 and TRBJ2-6; D gene ambiguous. V was trimmed by 3 bases and J by 2 bases, leaving 5 bases between them. In germline, CDR1 is SGHTA, CDR2 FQGTGA. CDR3 length: 14 amino acids. In DNA, the CDR3 is TGTGCCAGCAGCTTTACTACTGGGGCCAACGTCCTGACTTTC. It yields the protein CASSFTTGANVLTF.

This chain connects TRBV28 to TRBJ2-1; 9 bases line up with TRBD2. Trimming took 4 bases from V and 6 from J; bases not matched to a gene: 10. CDR3 size: 16 residues. From germline, CDR1 is MDHEN and CDR2 SYDVKM. Here the CDR3 DNA reads TGTGCCAGCAGTTCCGGGGCGGGAGGGCCATTCAATGAGCAGTTCTTC. This codes for CASSSGAGGPFNEQFF. Filled out from reference TRBV28 and TRBJ2-1, the complete variable domain reads DVKVTQSSRYLVKRTGEKVFLECVQDMDHENMFWYRQDPGLGLRLIYFSYDVKMKEKGDIPEGYSVSREKKERFSLILESASTNQTSMYLCASSSGAGGPFNEQFFGPGTRLTVL.

This clone came up a few times. The chain has TRBV6-5 and TRBJ2-2; unclear D gene. There are 12 residues in the CDR3. Trimming stripped 8 bases from V and 1 base from J, with 5 bases between. The germline CDR1 and CDR2 sequences are MNHEY and SVGAGI. The CDR3, as DNA: TGTGCCAGCTCGGGGAACACCGGGGAGCTGTTTTTT. It is translated as CASSGNTGELFF.

The rearrangement uses TRBV25-1 and TRBJ2-5; D perhaps matches TRBD1 (5 bases). Trimming removed 4 bases from V and 4 bases from J, with 10 bases in between. Per the germline V gene, CDR1 is MGHDK and CDR2 is SYGVNS. The CDR3 is made up of 13 amino acids. CDR3 amino acids: CASSGQGVETQYF. The CDR3 DNA reads TGTGCCAGCAGTGGTCAGGGTGTAGAGACCCAGTACTTC.

CDR3: CASSIRSANTEAFF. CDR3 coding DNA: TGTGCCAGTAGTATCAGGTCCGCGAACACTGAAGCTTTCTTT. The chain uses TRBV19 and TRBJ1-1; no clear D. Germline assignment: CDR1 LNHDA and CDR2 SQIVND (reference sequence). V gave up 3 bases and J gave up 1 base, with 9 bases separating them. This CDR3 has 14 amino acids.

This clone was counted a few times. The V call is TRBV11-1, the J call TRBJ2-1; a weak D match, TRBD2 (5 bases). CDR1 is SGHAT and CDR2 is FQDESV in the germline V gene (reference sequence). This CDR3 has 15 residues. V lost 5 bases and J 4 bases, leaving 15 bases between the germline ends. CDR3 bases: TGTGCCAGCAGCCACGGGCGGGCAGCATACAATGAGCAGTTCTTC. Protein product: CASSHGRAAYNEQFF.

This clone was picked up a small number of times. V usage is TRBV7-2 and J usage is TRBJ2-7, with D possibly TRBD2 on 6 matching bases. This CDR3 is built from 14 residues. Germline assignment: CDR1 SGHTA and CDR2 FQGNSA. V was cut by 1 base and J by 3 bases, with 10 bases left in between. The CDR3 DNA sequence: TGTGCCAGCAGCTTAGTCTGGAGGGACTACGAGCAGTACTTC. Amino acids: CASSLVWRDYEQYF.

This rearrangement joins TRBV9 to TRBJ2-1, with TRBD2 matching 14 bases. The junction had 3 bases not matched to a gene; V was cut back by 3 bases and J by 4 bases. The germline V gene has CDR1 SGDLS and CDR2 YYNGEE. This CDR3 spans 16 amino acids. The CDR3 region is CASSATSGRVYNEQFF. CDR3 nucleotide sequence: TGTGCCAGCAGCGCGACTAGCGGGAGGGTTTACAATGAGCAGTTCTTC.

Here the CDR3 reads CASSPKYRGHNEQFF. The CDR3 coding sequence is TGTGCCAGCAGCCCGAAATACAGGGGACACAATGAGCAGTTCTTC. The V gene is TRBV5-4, the J gene TRBJ2-1; 7 nucleotides match TRBD1. The J segment lost 5 bases and the V segment lost 4 bases, leaving 9 bases of the junction unmatched. The CDR3 extends over 15 amino acids. The germline CDR1 and CDR2 sequences are SGHNT and YYREEE (reference sequence).

This clone has only a few counts. The genes are TRBV28 and TRBJ1-4; D is unclear. Trimming cost V 10 bases and J 8 bases, with 8 bases left between them. Germline V gives CDR1 MDHEN, CDR2 SYDVKM. CDR3 size: 10 residues. In nucleotides, the CDR3 is TGTGCCACCCTGGAGGAAAAACTGTTTTTT. The encoded protein is CATLEEKLFF. The whole variable domain, remainder taken from reference TRBV28 and TRBJ1-4, is DVKVTQSSRYLVKRTGEKVFLECVQDMDHENMFWYRQDPGLGLRLIYFSYDVKMKEKGDIPEGYSVSREKKERFSLILESASTNQTSMYLCATLEEKLFFGSGTQLSVL.

The chain links TRBV27 to TRBJ1-2; 10 bases map to TRBD1. The ends lost 3 bases at V and 6 bases at J; junction bases unmatched: 10. The CDR3 runs to 16 residues. CDR1 is MNHEY, CDR2 SMNVEV, per germline (reference sequence). CDR3 coding DNA: TGTGCCAGCAGTTTCGTCTGGGGACAGGGGATCCATGGCTACACCTTC. It encodes CASSFVWGQGIHGYTF.

This clone was counted only a few times. The rearrangement uses TRBV2 and TRBJ2-5; 14 bases map to TRBD2. This CDR3 comprises 15 residues. Germline V gene sequence: CDR1 SNHLY, CDR2 FYNNEI. V lost 6 bases to trimming and J lost 5 bases; unmatched junction nucleotides: 5. The CDR3 DNA reads TGTGCCAGCAGCGGGACTAGCGGGAGTGATGAGACCCAGTACTTC. Its translation is CASSGTSGSDETQYF.

The chain couples TRBV7-2 to TRBJ1-1; no clear D. The CDR3 runs 14 residues. V gave up 0 bases and J gave up 1 base, with 6 bases separating them. Germline values: CDR1 SGHTA, CDR2 FQGNSA. CDR3 bases: TGTGCCAGCAGCTTAGCGGCACGGAACACTGAAGCTTTCTTT. Amino acid sequence: CASSLAARNTEAFF. Based on the CDR3 plus reference TRBV7-2 and TRBJ1-1, the full variable domain is GAGVSQSPSNKVTEKGKDVELRCDPISGHTALYWYRQSLGQGLEFLIYFQGNSAPDKSGLPSDRFSAERTGGSVSTLTIQRTQQEDSAVYLCASSLAARNTEAFFGQGTRLTVV.

J is TRBJ2-7 and V is TRBV4-2; TRBD1 agrees at 7 bases. The CDR3 sequence is 17 residues long. Germline CDR1 reads LGHNA; CDR2 reads YNFKEQ. With V trimmed by 3 bases and J by 5 bases, 16 bases remained unmatched. The CDR3 loop reads CASSQLAGTVSVDEQYF. CDR3 sequence (DNA): TGTGCCAGCAGCCAGCTCGCCGGGACAGTTTCTGTCGACGAGCAGTACTTC.

J is TRBJ2-1 and V is TRBV7-9, with TRBD1 as a possible D gene (5 bases). Germline V gene data show CDR1 as SEHNR and CDR2 as FQNEAQ (reference sequence). Trimming removed 2 bases from V and 5 bases from J, with 10 bases in between. This CDR3 region has 14 residues. Here the CDR3 DNA reads TGTGCCAGCAGCTTATACACAGGAAACAATGAGCAGTTCTTC. It specifies CASSLYTGNNEQFF.

Only a few counts were recorded for this clone. The CDR3 DNA reads as TGTGCCAGCAGCTTAGTAGCCCTAAACAATGAGCAGTTCTTC. Its translation is CASSLVALNNEQFF. The rearrangement links TRBV7-3 to TRBJ2-1; D ambiguous. Deletions cut 2 bases from V and 5 bases from J, with 10 bases between. Germline V gives CDR1 SGHTA, CDR2 FQGTGA. The CDR3 is 14 residues long.

The chain couples TRBV9 to TRBJ2-4; 12 bases are shared with TRBD1. CDR3 length: 16 residues. Trimming took 3 bases from V and 9 from J; bases not matched to a gene: 10. CDR1 SGDLS and CDR2 YYNGEE come from the germline V gene. The CDR3: CASSAPGQGASGIQYF. The CDR3 DNA sequence: TGTGCCAGCAGCGCCCCGGGACAGGGGGCCTCGGGCATTCAGTACTTC.

V gene TRBV2 combines with J gene TRBJ1-1; TRBD1 is a possible D gene (6 bases). There are 11 residues in the CDR3. Trimming took off 5 bases at V and 7 bases at J, with 8 bases between the two ends. Germline CDR1 SNHLY, CDR2 FYNNEI. The CDR3: CASSIQGEAFF. CDR3 sequence (DNA): TGTGCCAGCAGTATACAGGGTGAAGCTTTCTTT.